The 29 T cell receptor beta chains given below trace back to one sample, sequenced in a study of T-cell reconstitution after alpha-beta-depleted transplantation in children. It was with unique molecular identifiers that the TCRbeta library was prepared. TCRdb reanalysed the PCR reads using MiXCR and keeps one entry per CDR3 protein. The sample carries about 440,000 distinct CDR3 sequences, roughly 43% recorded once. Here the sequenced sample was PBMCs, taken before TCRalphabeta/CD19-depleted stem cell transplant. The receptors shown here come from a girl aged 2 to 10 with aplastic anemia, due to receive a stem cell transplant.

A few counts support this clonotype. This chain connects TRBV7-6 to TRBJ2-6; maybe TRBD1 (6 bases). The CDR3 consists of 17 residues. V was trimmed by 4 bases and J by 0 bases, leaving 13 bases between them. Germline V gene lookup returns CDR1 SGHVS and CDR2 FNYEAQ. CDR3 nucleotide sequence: TGTGCCAGCAGCTCACCCTGGGGGCTCTCTGGGGCCAACGTCCTGACTTTC. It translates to CASSSPWGLSGANVLTF.

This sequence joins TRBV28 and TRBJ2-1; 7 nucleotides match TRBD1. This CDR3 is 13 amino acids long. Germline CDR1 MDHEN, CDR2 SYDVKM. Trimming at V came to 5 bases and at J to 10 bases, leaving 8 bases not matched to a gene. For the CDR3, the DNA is TGTGCCAGCAGTATCACAGGGGTGTGGGAGCAGTTCTTC. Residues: CASSITGVWEQFF.

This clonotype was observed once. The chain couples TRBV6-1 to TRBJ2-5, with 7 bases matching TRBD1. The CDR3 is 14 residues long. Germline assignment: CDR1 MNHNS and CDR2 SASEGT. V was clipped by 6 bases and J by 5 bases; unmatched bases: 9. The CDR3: CASRPPVDRETQYF. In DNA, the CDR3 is TGTGCCAGCAGGCCCCCGGTGGACAGGGAGACCCAGTACTTC.

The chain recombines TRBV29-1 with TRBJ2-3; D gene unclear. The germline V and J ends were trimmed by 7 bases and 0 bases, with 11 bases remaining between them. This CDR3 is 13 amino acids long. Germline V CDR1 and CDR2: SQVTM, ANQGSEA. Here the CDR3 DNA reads TGCAGCGCTCTACTGCCTAGCACAGATACGCAGTATTTT. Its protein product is CSALLPSTDTQYF.

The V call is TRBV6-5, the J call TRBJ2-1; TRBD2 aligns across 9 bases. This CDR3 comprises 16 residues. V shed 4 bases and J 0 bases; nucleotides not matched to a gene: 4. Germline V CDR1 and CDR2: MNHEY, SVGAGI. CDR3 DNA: TGTGCCAGCAGTTCCCATAGCGGGAGCTCCTACAATGAGCAGTTCTTC. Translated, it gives CASSSHSGSSYNEQFF.

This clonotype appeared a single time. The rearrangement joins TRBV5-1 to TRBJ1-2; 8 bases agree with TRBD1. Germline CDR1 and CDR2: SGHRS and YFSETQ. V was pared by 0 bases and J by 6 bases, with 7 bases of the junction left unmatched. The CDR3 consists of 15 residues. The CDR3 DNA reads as TGCGCCAGCAGCTTGGGACAGGGGCACCCAGATGGCTACACCTTC. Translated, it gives CASSLGQGHPDGYTF.

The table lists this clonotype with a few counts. The CDR3 reads CASSPAGNTGELFF. For the CDR3, the DNA is TGTGCCAGCTCACCAGCGGGGAACACCGGGGAGCTGTTTTTT. The chain uses TRBV18 and TRBJ2-2; possible D gene TRBD2, 5 bases. V dropped 2 bases and J dropped 1 base, with 5 bases sitting between them. Germline CDR1 reads KGHSH; CDR2 reads LQKENI. The length of the CDR3 is 14 residues. Looking up the rest from reference TRBV18 and TRBJ2-2 gives the full variable domain: NAGVMQNPRHLVRRRGQEARLRCSPMKGHSHVYWYRQLPEEGLKFMVYLQKENIIDESGMPKERFSAEFPKEGPSILRIQQVVRGDSAAYFCASSPAGNTGELFFGEGSRLTVL.

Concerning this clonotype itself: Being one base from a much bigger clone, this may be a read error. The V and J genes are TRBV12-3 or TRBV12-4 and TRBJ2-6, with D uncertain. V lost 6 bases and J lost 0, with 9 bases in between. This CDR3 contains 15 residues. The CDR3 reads CASSLYLSGANVLTF. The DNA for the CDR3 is TGTGCCAGCAGCCTCTACCTCTCTGGGGCCAACGTCCTGACTTTC.

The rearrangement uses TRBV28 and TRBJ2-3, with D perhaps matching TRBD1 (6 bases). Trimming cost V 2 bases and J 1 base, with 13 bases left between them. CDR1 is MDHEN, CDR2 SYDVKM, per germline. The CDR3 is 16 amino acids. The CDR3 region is CASSLDDRRRTDTQYF. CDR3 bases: TGTGCCAGCAGTTTAGATGACAGGCGACGCACAGATACGCAGTATTTT. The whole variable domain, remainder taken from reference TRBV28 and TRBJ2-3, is DVKVTQSSRYLVKRTGEKVFLECVQDMDHENMFWYRQDPGLGLRLIYFSYDVKMKEKGDIPEGYSVSREKKERFSLILESASTNQTSMYLCASSLDDRRRTDTQYFGPGTRLTVL.

CDR3 region: CASRSASGGPEQYF. CDR3 nucleotide sequence: TGTGCCAGCAGGTCCGCTAGCGGGGGGCCGGAGCAGTACTTC. The chain combines TRBV7-8 with TRBJ2-7; 11 bases map to TRBD2. CDR3 size: 14 residues. The V gene's germline CDR1 is SGHVS and CDR2 FQNEAQ. Losses at the gene ends were 6 bases for V and 7 bases for J; bases not matched to a gene: 8.

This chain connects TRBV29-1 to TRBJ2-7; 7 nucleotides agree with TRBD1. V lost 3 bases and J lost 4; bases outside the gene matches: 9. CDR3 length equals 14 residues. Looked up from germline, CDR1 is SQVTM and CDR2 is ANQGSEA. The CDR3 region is CSVEIGTVAYEQYF. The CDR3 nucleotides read TGCAGCGTTGAGATCGGGACAGTAGCTTACGAGCAGTACTTC.

The CDR3 loop reads CASLAFSGDSNEKLFF. CDR3 nucleotide sequence: TGTGCCAGCTTGGCGTTCTCGGGGGACAGTAATGAAAAACTGTTTTTT. The chain has TRBV12-3 or TRBV12-4 and TRBJ1-4; 7 bases map to TRBD1. With 8 bases clipped from V and 4 bases from J, the junction kept 13 bases outside the gene matches. CDR3 length: 16 amino acids.

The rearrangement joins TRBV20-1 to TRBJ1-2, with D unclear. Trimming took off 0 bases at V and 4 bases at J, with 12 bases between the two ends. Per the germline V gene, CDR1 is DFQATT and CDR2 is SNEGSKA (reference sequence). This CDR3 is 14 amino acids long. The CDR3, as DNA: TGCAGTGCTAGAGATTCGGCGGAAGTCTATGGCTACACCTTC. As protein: CSARDSAEVYGYTF.

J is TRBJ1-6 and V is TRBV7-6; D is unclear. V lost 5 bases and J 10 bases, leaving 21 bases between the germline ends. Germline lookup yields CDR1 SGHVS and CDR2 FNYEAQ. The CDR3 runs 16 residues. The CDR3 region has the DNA TGTGCCAGCAGCGAGCGTACTGTGGAATCGTCCTCACCCCTCCACTTT. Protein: CASSERTVESSSPLHF.

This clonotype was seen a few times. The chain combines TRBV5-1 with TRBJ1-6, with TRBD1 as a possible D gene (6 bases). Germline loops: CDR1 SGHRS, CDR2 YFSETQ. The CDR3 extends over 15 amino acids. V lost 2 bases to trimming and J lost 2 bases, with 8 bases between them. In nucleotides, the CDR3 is TGCGCCAGCAGCTTAACAGGGACCTATAATTCACCCCTCCACTTT. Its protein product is CASSLTGTYNSPLHF.

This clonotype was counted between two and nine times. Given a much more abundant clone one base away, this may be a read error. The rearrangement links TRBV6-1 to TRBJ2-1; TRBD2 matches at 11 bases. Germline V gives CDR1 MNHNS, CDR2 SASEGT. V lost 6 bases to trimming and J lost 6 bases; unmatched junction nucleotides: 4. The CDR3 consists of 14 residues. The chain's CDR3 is CASREGLAVNEQFF. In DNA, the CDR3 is TGTGCCAGCAGGGAGGGACTAGCGGTCAATGAGCAGTTCTTC.

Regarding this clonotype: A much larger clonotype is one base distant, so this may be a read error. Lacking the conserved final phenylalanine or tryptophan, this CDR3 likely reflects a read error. Written as DNA, the CDR3 is TGTGCCAGCGGGGGGACAGGTGGCAATCAGCCCCAGCATTAT. Translated: CASGGTGGNQPQHY. The chain joins TRBV12-3 or TRBV12-4 to TRBJ1-5; 8 bases are shared with TRBD1. The J segment lost 2 bases and the V segment lost 8 bases, leaving 5 bases of the junction unmatched. CDR3 length: 14 residues.

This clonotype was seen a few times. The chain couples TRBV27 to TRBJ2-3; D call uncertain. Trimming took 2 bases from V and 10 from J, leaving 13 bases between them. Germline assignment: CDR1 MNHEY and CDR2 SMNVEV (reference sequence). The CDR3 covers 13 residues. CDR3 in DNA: TGTGCCAGCAGTTTAGATACGGGTGAAGCGCAGTATTTT. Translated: CASSLDTGEAQYF.

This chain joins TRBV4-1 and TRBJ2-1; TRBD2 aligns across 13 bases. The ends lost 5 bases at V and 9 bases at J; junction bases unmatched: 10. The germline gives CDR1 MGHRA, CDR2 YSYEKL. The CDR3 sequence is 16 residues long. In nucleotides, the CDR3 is TGCGCCAGCAGCTTCCAACTAGCGGGGGGGCTTATTGAGCAGTTCTTC. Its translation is CASSFQLAGGLIEQFF.

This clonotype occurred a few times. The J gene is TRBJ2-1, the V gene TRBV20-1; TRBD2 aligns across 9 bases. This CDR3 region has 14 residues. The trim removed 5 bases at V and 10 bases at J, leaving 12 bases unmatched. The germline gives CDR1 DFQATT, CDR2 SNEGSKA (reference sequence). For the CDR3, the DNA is TGCAGTGCTTCACTAGCGGGCCGGCCGAACGAGCAGTTCTTC. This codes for CSASLAGRPNEQFF.

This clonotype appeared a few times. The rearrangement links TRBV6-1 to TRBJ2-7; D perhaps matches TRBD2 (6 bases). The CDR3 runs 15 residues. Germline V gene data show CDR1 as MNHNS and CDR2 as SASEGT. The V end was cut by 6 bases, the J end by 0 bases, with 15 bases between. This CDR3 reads CASRGRSGLSYEQYF. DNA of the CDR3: TGTGCCAGCAGGGGACGTAGCGGTCTCTCCTACGAGCAGTACTTC.

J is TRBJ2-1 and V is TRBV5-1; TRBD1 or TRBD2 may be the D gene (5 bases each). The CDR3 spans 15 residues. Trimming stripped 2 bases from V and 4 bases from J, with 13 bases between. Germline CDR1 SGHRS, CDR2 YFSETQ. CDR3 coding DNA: TGCGCCAGCAGCTTCCGGGACGGACAATACAATGAGCAGTTCTTC. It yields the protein CASSFRDGQYNEQFF.

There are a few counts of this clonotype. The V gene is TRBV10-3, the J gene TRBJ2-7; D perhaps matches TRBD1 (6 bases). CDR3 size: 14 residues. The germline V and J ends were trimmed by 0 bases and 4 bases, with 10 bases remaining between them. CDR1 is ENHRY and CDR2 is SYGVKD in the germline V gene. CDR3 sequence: CAISESTRGYEQYF. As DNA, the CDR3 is TGTGCCATCAGTGAGTCGACCAGGGGTTACGAGCAGTACTTC.

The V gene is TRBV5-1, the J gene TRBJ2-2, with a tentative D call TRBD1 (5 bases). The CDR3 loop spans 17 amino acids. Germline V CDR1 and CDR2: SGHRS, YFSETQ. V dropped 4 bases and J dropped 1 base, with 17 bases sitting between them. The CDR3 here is CASSQPHIQGNTGELFF. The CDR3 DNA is TGCGCCAGCAGCCAGCCTCACATTCAGGGGAACACCGGGGAGCTGTTTTTT.

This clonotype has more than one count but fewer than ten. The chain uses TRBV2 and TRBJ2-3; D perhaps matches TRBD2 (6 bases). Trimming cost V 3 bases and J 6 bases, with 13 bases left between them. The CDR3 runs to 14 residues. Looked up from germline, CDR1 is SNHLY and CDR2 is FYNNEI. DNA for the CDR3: TGTGCCAGCAGTGATCATGCGGGATCGGATACGCAGTATTTT. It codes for CASSDHAGSDTQYF.

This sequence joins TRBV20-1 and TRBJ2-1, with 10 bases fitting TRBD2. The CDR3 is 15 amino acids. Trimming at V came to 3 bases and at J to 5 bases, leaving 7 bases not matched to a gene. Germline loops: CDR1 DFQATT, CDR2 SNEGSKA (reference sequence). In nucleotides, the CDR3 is TGCAGTGCTAGCTTTAGAGCGGGAGGGAACAATGAGCAGTTCTTC. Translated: CSASFRAGGNNEQFF.

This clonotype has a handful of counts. Here the CDR3 DNA reads TGCAGTGCTAGGGTCCCGACAGGGGGAAATTCACCCCTCCACTTT. Amino acids: CSARVPTGGNSPLHF. The chain is built from TRBV20-1 and TRBJ1-6; 9 nucleotides align to TRBD1. This CDR3 comprises 15 residues. Germline-derived CDR1 and CDR2 are DFQATT and SNEGSKA (reference sequence). Trimming took 3 bases from V and 7 from J; bases not matched to a gene: 7.

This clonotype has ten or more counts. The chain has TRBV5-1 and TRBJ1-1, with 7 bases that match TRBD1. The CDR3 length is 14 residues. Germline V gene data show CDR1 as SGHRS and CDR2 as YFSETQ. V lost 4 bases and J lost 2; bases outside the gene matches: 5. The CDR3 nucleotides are TGCGCCAGCAGCCCGGACAGGATAAACACTGAAGCTTTCTTT. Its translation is CASSPDRINTEAFF.

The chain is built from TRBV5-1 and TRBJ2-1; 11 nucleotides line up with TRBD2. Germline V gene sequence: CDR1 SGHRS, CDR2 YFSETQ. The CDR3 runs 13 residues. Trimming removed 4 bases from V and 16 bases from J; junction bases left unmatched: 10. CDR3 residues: CASSQSTSGGPFF. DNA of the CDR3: TGCGCCAGCAGCCAATCTACTAGCGGGGGTCCCTTCTTC.